Below, 14 T cell receptor beta chains from the same sample are listed, as sequenced in a study of blood T cell repertoires in COVID-19. Some clones are missing from TCRdb's copy, which holds only in-frame ones; the method was immunoSEQ multiplex PCR. The sample has approximately 150,000 clones, about 80% seen once; the top ten hold approximately 12%. The source material was peripheral blood. These receptor sequences come from a man aged 65 to 79 who had recovered from COVID-19.

CDR3 amino acids: CASSLGGAGGVYEQYF. The DNA for the CDR3 is TGTGCCAGCAGCTTAGGGGGAGCGGGGGGTGTCTACGAGCAGTACTTC. The chain links TRBV11-2 to TRBJ2-7; 9 nucleotides align to TRBD2. Germline values: CDR1 SGHAT, CDR2 FQNNGV. After removal of 1 base from V and 3 bases from J, the junction contained 7 bases not matched to a gene. This CDR3 has 16 amino acids. The full variable domain, completed using reference TRBV11-2 and TRBJ2-7, is EAGVAQSPRYKIIEKRQSVAFWCNPISGHATLYWYQQILGQGPKLLIQFQNNGVVDDSQLPKDRFSAERLKGVDSTLKIQPAKLEDSAVYLCASSLGGAGGVYEQYFGPGTRLTVT.

This sequence joins TRBV10-3 and TRBJ2-2; 10 nucleotides agree with TRBD1. The J segment lost 1 base and the V segment lost 10 bases, leaving 3 bases of the junction unmatched. CDR1 ENHRY and CDR2 SYGVKD come from the germline V gene. The CDR3 consists of 14 residues. This CDR3 reads CATGQGRNTGELFF. The DNA of the CDR3 is TGTGCCACGGGACAGGGGAGGAACACCGGGGAGCTGTTTTTT.

V is TRBV4-1 and J is TRBJ2-3; 10 bases agree with TRBD1. V shed 2 bases, J shed 1 base, and the junction held 6 bases outside the gene matches. This CDR3 contains 17 residues. The germline V gene encodes CDR1 MGHRA and CDR2 YSYEKL. CDR3 coding DNA: TGCGCCAGCAGCCAACTAGCCGGGACAGGGGGCACAGATACGCAGTATTTT. This translates into CASSQLAGTGGTDTQYF.

The chain joins TRBV6-6 to TRBJ2-1, with 12 nucleotides matching TRBD2. V was pared by 5 bases and J by 7 bases, with 6 bases of the junction left unmatched. The CDR3 extends over 15 amino acids. Germline CDR1 MNHNY, CDR2 SVGAGI (reference sequence). For the CDR3, the DNA is TGTGCCAGCAGTAGACTAGCGGGAGATACTAATGAGCAGTTCTTC. Translated: CASSRLAGDTNEQFF.

The V and J genes are TRBV2 and TRBJ1-4, with 9 bases that match TRBD1. The CDR3 runs 15 residues. V trimming: 9 bases; J trimming: 6 bases; junction bases outside the gene matches: 11. CDR1 and CDR2 (germline): SNHLY, FYNNEI. This CDR3 reads CASRATGGVDEKLFF. CDR3 sequence (DNA): TGTGCCAGTAGAGCCACAGGGGGCGTCGATGAAAAACTGTTTTTT.

The chain carries TRBV28 and TRBJ2-3, with TRBD2 matching over 7 bases. The CDR3 is made up of 16 amino acids. From germline, CDR1 is MDHEN and CDR2 SYDVKM. Unmatched junction bases numbered 9, after V lost 6 bases and J lost 0 bases. This CDR3 reads CASSKWASGSTDTQYF. The CDR3 DNA follows: TGTGCCAGCAGCAAGTGGGCTAGCGGAAGCACAGATACGCAGTATTTT.

CDR3 protein: CASCTGNSGANVLTF. CDR3 in DNA: TGTGCCAGTTGCACAGGAAACTCTGGGGCCAACGTCCTGACTTTC. V is TRBV19 and J is TRBJ2-6; perhaps TRBD1 as D (5 bases). This CDR3 comprises 15 residues. From germline, CDR1 is LNHDA and CDR2 SQIVND (reference sequence). V lost 8 bases and J lost 0, with 11 bases in between.

A note on this clone: The sample carries other DNA sequences with the same CDR3. The rearrangement uses TRBV6-5 and TRBJ2-2, with D possibly being TRBD1 (7 bases). The ends were cut back, 6 bases at V and 1 base at J, with 9 bases in the middle. The germline gives CDR1 MNHEY, CDR2 SVGAGI. The CDR3 extends over 14 amino acids. The CDR3 nucleotides read TGTGCCAGCAGGCGGGACAGGAACACCGGGGAGCTGTTTTTT. Its translation is CASRRDRNTGELFF.

The rearrangement uses TRBV18 and TRBJ2-5, with a tentative D call TRBD1 (6 bases). The CDR3 runs to 15 residues. The ends were cut back, 4 bases at V and 2 bases at J, with 14 bases in the middle. The germline CDR1 and CDR2 sequences are KGHSH and LQKENI. The CDR3 DNA is TGTGCCAGCTCACAAGGGGGTATCGGTCAAGAGACCCAGTACTTC. Its translation: CASSQGGIGQETQYF.

The chain carries TRBV6-6 and TRBJ2-3; 10 nucleotides agree with TRBD1. The CDR3 has 17 amino acids. V lost 5 bases to trimming and J lost 4 bases; unmatched junction nucleotides: 12. Looked up from germline, CDR1 is MNHNY and CDR2 is SVGAGI (reference sequence). This CDR3 reads CASSPTRQGAFADTQYF. Written as DNA, the CDR3 is TGTGCCAGCAGTCCAACCAGACAGGGGGCGTTTGCAGATACGCAGTATTTT.

The CDR3 DNA sequence: TGTGCCAGCAGCTCGACATTACCCGGGGAGCTGTTTTTT. This encodes CASSSTLPGELFF. The chain carries TRBV6-2 or TRBV6-3 and TRBJ2-2, with no clear D. The CDR3 contains 13 residues. Germline CDR1 and CDR2: MNHEY and SVGEGT. V lost 6 bases and J 6 bases, leaving 11 bases between the germline ends.

The chain uses TRBV28 and TRBJ2-2, with no clear D. Germline CDR1 is MDHEN and CDR2 is SYDVKM. Trimming removed 4 bases at V and 3 bases at J, with 9 bases between. The CDR3 totals 14 residues. The CDR3 nucleotides are TGTGCCAGCAGTTATTCTGGGCACACCGGGGAGCTGTTTTTT. Its protein is CASSYSGHTGELFF.

This chain uses TRBV30 with TRBJ2-2; 11 nucleotides line up with TRBD2. The trim removed 4 bases at V and 5 bases at J, leaving 6 bases unmatched. The CDR3 loop spans 15 amino acids. Germline V gene sequence: CDR1 GTSNPN, CDR2 SVGIG (reference sequence). Here the CDR3 DNA reads TGTGCCTGGATGAGGAGACTAGCGGGGACCGGGGAGCTGTTTTTT. Amino acids: CAWMRRLAGTGELFF.

The chain has TRBV27 and TRBJ2-3; no clear D gene. Germline-derived CDR1 and CDR2 are MNHEY and SMNVEV (reference sequence). The CDR3 spans 14 residues. The germline V and J ends were trimmed by 6 bases and 0 bases, with 10 bases remaining between them. The DNA for the CDR3 is TGTGCCAGCAGACCCCTCGGGAGCACAGATACGCAGTATTTT. This gives the protein CASRPLGSTDTQYF.